The 27 T cell receptor beta chains below were found in one sample sequenced in a study of T-cell memory formation after mild COVID-19. One entry per CDR3 protein, called by TCRdb with MiXCR from the 5' RACE reads. The sample has roughly 300,000 distinct CDR3 sequences; roughly 8.2% are singletons. The sample comprised PBMCs or a T cell subset sorted from them (not recorded which). These receptors came from a man younger than 30 who had mild COVID-19 (a few samples of this study predate the infection). Cell type and time point are not known.

This clonotype appeared a few times. The chain links TRBV13 to TRBJ2-1; D is perhaps TRBD2 (6 bases). CDR1 and CDR2 (germline): PRHDT, FYEKMQ (reference sequence). The V end was cut by 1 base, the J end by 0 bases, with 13 bases between. There are 17 residues in the CDR3. CDR3 coding DNA: TGTGCCAGCAGCTTAGAAATTCTTAGCGGCTCCTACAATGAGCAGTTCTTC. It yields the protein CASSLEILSGSYNEQFF.

This clonotype was recorded at least ten times. The chain is built from TRBV6-5 and TRBJ1-5, with D uncertain. V dropped 5 bases and J dropped 1 base, with 9 bases sitting between them. The CDR3 extends over 14 amino acids. CDR1 is MNHEY, CDR2 SVGAGI, per germline. CDR3 DNA: TGTGCCAGCAGTCCCCGCCGAAGCAATCAGCCCCAGCATTTT. Its protein is CASSPRRSNQPQHF.

This clonotype has just a few counts. V gene TRBV7-3 combines with J gene TRBJ2-1; 9 nucleotides align to TRBD2. CDR1 and CDR2 from the germline V gene are SGHTA and FQGTGA. The trim removed 3 bases at V and 6 bases at J, leaving 12 bases unmatched. The CDR3 has 17 residues. CDR3 residues: CASSLHVTGLASNEQFF. The CDR3, as DNA: TGTGCCAGCAGCTTGCACGTAACGGGACTAGCTTCCAATGAGCAGTTCTTC.

This clonotype has more than one count but fewer than ten. The V call is TRBV6-2 or TRBV6-3, the J call TRBJ1-2; no definite D call. Germline CDR1 reads MNHEY; CDR2 reads SVGEGT. V shed 10 bases and J shed 7 bases, with 16 bases lying between them. This CDR3 has 12 amino acids. CDR3 in amino acids: CATSGISTGYTF. The DNA of the CDR3 is TGTGCCACATCCGGGATCTCGACTGGCTACACCTTC.

V is TRBV12-3 or TRBV12-4 and J is TRBJ2-7; D is undetermined. Trimming pared 6 bases from V and 4 bases from J, leaving 10 bases between. The CDR3 has 12 residues. CDR3 in amino acids: CASSRLGYEQYF. Written as DNA, the CDR3 is TGTGCCAGCAGCCGTCTCGGGTACGAGCAGTACTTC.

This sequence joins TRBV12-3 or TRBV12-4 and TRBJ1-5; TRBD1 matches 7 bases. Germline trimming cut 9 bases from V and 1 base from J; bases unmatched to any gene: 3. CDR3 size: 13 residues. The chain's CDR3 is CASCRGSNQPQHF. The CDR3 DNA reads TGTGCCAGTTGCAGGGGGAGCAATCAGCCCCAGCATTTT.

The table lists this clonotype with a few counts. The rearrangement joins TRBV4-1 to TRBJ1-1, with 8 bases identical to TRBD1. In germline, CDR1 is MGHRA, CDR2 YSYEKL. Germline trimming cut 3 bases from V and 4 bases from J; bases unmatched to any gene: 7. This CDR3 has 15 residues. CDR3 protein: CASSHYDRGVTEAFF. Written as DNA, the CDR3 is TGCGCCAGCAGCCATTACGACAGGGGTGTCACTGAAGCTTTCTTT.

This chain joins TRBV2 and TRBJ2-2; D not resolved. The germline V gene has CDR1 SNHLY and CDR2 FYNNEI. The length of the CDR3 is 14 residues. V lost 11 bases and J 0 bases, leaving 13 bases between the germline ends. The CDR3 bases are TGTGCCGGTCGGCAGGAAACGAACACCGGGGAGCTGTTTTTT. This encodes CAGRQETNTGELFF.

This rearrangement joins TRBV20-1 to TRBJ2-3; no firm D call. CDR3 length equals 14 residues. Germline assignment: CDR1 DFQATT and CDR2 SNEGSKA (reference sequence). The V end was cut by 5 bases, the J end by 0 bases, with 12 bases between. CDR3 in amino acids: CSASRTGSTDTQYF. In DNA form, the CDR3 reads TGCAGTGCTTCTCGGACGGGCAGCACAGATACGCAGTATTTT.

In its sample, this clonotype was seen a few times. The chain has TRBV18 and TRBJ2-3, with TRBD2 identical over 8 bases. This CDR3 region has 15 residues. The trim removed 2 bases at V and 7 bases at J, leaving 8 bases unmatched. Germline CDR1 KGHSH, CDR2 LQKENI. The CDR3 is CASSPLAGGGNTQYF. CDR3 in DNA: TGTGCCAGCTCACCATTGGCCGGGGGGGGAAATACGCAGTATTTT.

The chain recombines TRBV12-3 or TRBV12-4 with TRBJ2-7; D remains ambiguous. This CDR3 spans 13 amino acids. Trimming took 4 bases from V and 5 from J, leaving 12 bases between them. The CDR3 is CASSYRHYDEQYV. In nucleotides, the CDR3 is TGTGCCAGCAGTTACCGCCATTATGACGAGCAGTACGTC.

In this sample, this clonotype turned up a few times. V and J are TRBV7-2 and TRBJ2-5; D not certain. Trimming removed 5 bases at V and 5 bases at J, with 9 bases between. Germline V gives CDR1 SGHTA, CDR2 FQGNSA. The CDR3 runs to 12 residues. The CDR3 spells CASSGVGETQYF. The CDR3 nucleotides read TGTGCCAGCAGCGGGGTTGGGGAGACCCAGTACTTC.

The table lists this clonotype with a few counts. The genes are TRBV5-1 and TRBJ1-4; D may be TRBD1 (5 bases). V gave up 4 bases and J gave up 7 bases, with 11 bases separating them. In germline, CDR1 is SGHRS, CDR2 YFSETQ. The CDR3 loop spans 13 amino acids. Here the CDR3 DNA reads TGCGCCAGCAGCGAAGGGGCGACTGAAAAACTGTTTTTT. Its protein product is CASSEGATEKLFF.

Concerning this clonotype: With a much larger clone just one base away, this may be a read error. The chain carries TRBV12-3 or TRBV12-4 and TRBJ2-2; maybe TRBD1 (6 bases). The CDR3 loop spans 15 amino acids. CDR3 sequence: CASRRDIRNTGELYF. DNA of the CDR3: TGTGCCAGCAGGAGGGACATACGAAACACCGGGGAGCTGTATTTT.

The rearrangement uses TRBV7-9 and TRBJ1-1, with a weak D call TRBD1 (5 bases). This CDR3 comprises 14 residues. Trimming stripped 4 bases from V and 0 bases from J, with 9 bases between. Germline assignment: CDR1 SEHNR and CDR2 FQNEAQ (reference sequence). The CDR3 bases are TGTGCCAGCAGCTGGGGCAGCTTGAACACTGAAGCTTTCTTT. Its translation: CASSWGSLNTEAFF.

This chain joins TRBV30 and TRBJ2-5, with 8 bases matching TRBD1. Germline CDR1 reads GTSNPN; CDR2 reads SVGIG (reference sequence). The CDR3 spans 12 residues. The V segment lost 4 bases and the J segment 5 bases; nucleotides outside the gene matches: 3. The CDR3 DNA is TGTGCCTGGACAGGGGGCGATGAGACCCAGTACTTC. This codes for CAWTGGDETQYF.

CDR3 amino acids: CSARRQASTDTQYF. In DNA form, the CDR3 reads TGCAGTGCTAGACGACAGGCTAGCACAGATACGCAGTATTTT. The chain recombines TRBV20-1 with TRBJ2-3, with D perhaps TRBD1 (6 bases). The germline gives CDR1 DFQATT, CDR2 SNEGSKA (reference sequence). The length of the CDR3 is 14 residues. V gave up 2 bases and J gave up 0 bases, with 9 bases separating them.

This clonotype appeared a few times. This sequence joins TRBV5-4 and TRBJ2-1, with a weak D call TRBD1 (6 bases). Germline CDR1 is SGHNT and CDR2 is YYREEE (reference sequence). V was clipped by 5 bases and J by 1 base, with 13 bases between them. This CDR3 comprises 15 residues. Here the CDR3 DNA reads TGTGCCAGCAGATCTCCAGGGGCGTCCTACAATGAGCAGTTCTTC. This sequence encodes CASRSPGASYNEQFF.

This clonotype has just a few counts. The chain combines TRBV6-5 with TRBJ2-1; the match to TRBD2 covers 8 bases. The V and J ends lost 2 bases and 5 bases, in that order; junction bases with no gene match: 5. This CDR3 has 15 amino acids. Germline V gene lookup returns CDR1 MNHEY and CDR2 SVGAGI. The CDR3 nucleotides read TGTGCCAGCAGTTACCAATTAGCGGGGAACAATGAGCAGTTCTTC. Its protein product is CASSYQLAGNNEQFF.

The chain has TRBV6-5 and TRBJ1-5; no firm D call. The germline gives CDR1 MNHEY, CDR2 SVGAGI. V was clipped by 4 bases and J by 4 bases, with 8 bases between them. The CDR3 loop spans 13 amino acids. CDR3 in amino acids: CASSSHKNQPQHF. The CDR3 DNA is TGTGCCAGCAGTTCCCATAAGAATCAGCCCCAGCATTTT.

The CDR3 DNA sequence: TGCGCCAGCAGCTTGGGGACGGATGAGGCAACTAATGAAAAACTGTTTTTT. Its translation is CASSLGTDEATNEKLFF. The V gene is TRBV5-1, the J gene TRBJ1-4; D is uncertain. Germline V gives CDR1 SGHRS, CDR2 YFSETQ. Trimming stripped 0 bases from V and 0 bases from J, with 12 bases between. This CDR3 has 17 amino acids.

This clonotype appeared a few times. In DNA, the CDR3 is TGTGCCAGCAGCCAAGATGGAATCTATGGCTACACCTTC. Protein sequence: CASSQDGIYGYTF. V usage is TRBV4-2 and J usage is TRBJ1-2, with unresolved D. This CDR3 spans 13 amino acids. Germline V lookup: CDR1 LGHNA, CDR2 YNFKEQ. Trimming pared 0 bases from V and 4 bases from J, leaving 6 bases between.

The V call is TRBV29-1, the J call TRBJ1-5, with a tentative D call TRBD1 (5 bases). The CDR3 has 14 residues. Per the germline V gene, CDR1 is SQVTM and CDR2 is ANQGSEA. V lost 6 bases and J lost 2, with 14 bases in between. CDR3 in amino acids: CSVAGGTGNQPQHF. The CDR3 DNA sequence: TGCAGCGTCGCCGGGGGGACGGGCAATCAGCCCCAGCATTTT.

This clonotype was picked up a small number of times. V and J are TRBV21-1 and TRBJ2-7; the table's D call, TRBD1, was not checked against the DNA. TRBV21-1 is a recognized pseudogene. The CDR3 runs 13 residues. CDR3 amino acids: CASRRDNSYEQYF. The CDR3 region has the DNA TGTGCCAGCCGGCGCGACAACTCCTACGAGCAGTACTTC.

The chain recombines TRBV6-5 with TRBJ2-5; 7 bases match TRBD2. This CDR3 has 15 amino acids. Germline V gene data show CDR1 as MNHEY and CDR2 as SVGAGI. After removal of 2 bases from V and 6 bases from J, the junction contained 9 bases not matched to a gene. CDR3 coding DNA: TGTGCCAGCAGTTACGGGGAGGGCCCAACGAAGACCCAGTACTTC. Its protein product is CASSYGEGPTKTQYF.

This sequence joins TRBV20-1 and TRBJ2-2; D is possibly TRBD1 (6 bases). The germline gives CDR1 DFQATT, CDR2 SNEGSKA (reference sequence). This CDR3 comprises 14 residues. V was clipped by 3 bases and J by 8 bases, with 16 bases between them. The CDR3 loop reads CSARDLFGTGELFF. CDR3 bases: TGCAGTGCTAGGGATTTATTCGGGACAGGGGAGCTGTTTTTT.

The chain recombines TRBV20-1 with TRBJ1-1, with TRBD1 matching over 7 bases. The trim removed 0 bases at V and 3 bases at J, leaving 7 bases unmatched. The CDR3 loop spans 15 amino acids. Germline CDR1 reads DFQATT; CDR2 reads SNEGSKA (reference sequence). The CDR3, as DNA: TGCAGTGCTAGAGATCAGCAGGGGGTGGACACTGAAGCTTTCTTT. This sequence encodes CSARDQQGVDTEAFF.